This T cell receptor (beta chain) was found in a study of radiotherapy plus CTLA-4 blockade in lung cancer. About the research overall: An objective response was seen in 15% to 20% of patients, and disease control in roughly 28%.

Remarks on this clone: As yet, its antigen is unknown.

The CDR3 runs to 15 residues. V trimming: 7 bases; J trimming: 2 bases; junction bases outside the gene matches: 8. Germline V gene data show CDR1 as MNHEY and CDR2 as SVGAGI. Data came from immunoSEQ multiplex PCR; TCRdb stores just in-frame clones and leaves some out. The data hold 120,000 or so clones, with 78% observed a single time. Notes on the study in general: Response was reportedly best predicted by early blood T cell clone dynamics, with interferon-beta. Once radiotherapy plus ipilimumab had been given, TCR clones derived from tumor expanded in blood.

Ipilimumab-mediated CTLA-4 blockade plus focal radiation was given to patients having chemo-refractory metastatic non-small-cell lung cancer. Sequenced here: peripheral blood, sampled from a patient treated with radiotherapy plus ipilimumab. The V call is TRBV6-5, the J call TRBJ2-7; 10 bases match TRBD2. The receptor was isolated from a human donor with non-small cell lung cancer who had a partial response to radiotherapy plus ipilimumab. The DNA for the CDR3 is TGTGCCAGCACCGATAGCGGGAGGATTCCCTACGAGCAGTACTTC. Amino acid sequence: CASTDSGRIPYEQYF.